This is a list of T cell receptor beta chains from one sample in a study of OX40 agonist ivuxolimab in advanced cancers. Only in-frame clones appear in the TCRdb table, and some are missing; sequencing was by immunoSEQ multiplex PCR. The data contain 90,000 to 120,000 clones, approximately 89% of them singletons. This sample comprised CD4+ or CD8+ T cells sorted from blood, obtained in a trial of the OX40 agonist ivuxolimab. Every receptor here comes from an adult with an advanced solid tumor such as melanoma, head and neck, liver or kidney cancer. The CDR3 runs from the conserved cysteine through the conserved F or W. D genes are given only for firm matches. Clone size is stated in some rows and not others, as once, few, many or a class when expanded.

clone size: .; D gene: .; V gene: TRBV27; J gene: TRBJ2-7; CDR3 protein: CASSFEPRDEQYF; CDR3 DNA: TGTGCCAGCAGCTTCGAACCGCGGGACGAGCAGTACTTC
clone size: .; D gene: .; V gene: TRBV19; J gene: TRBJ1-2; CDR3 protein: CASSIGGINYGYTF; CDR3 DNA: TGTGCCAGTAGTATAGGGGGGATTAACTATGGCTACACCTTC
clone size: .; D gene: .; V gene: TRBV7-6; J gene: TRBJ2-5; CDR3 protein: CASKLGETQYF; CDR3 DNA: TGTGCCAGCAAACTGGGTGAGACCCAGTACTTC
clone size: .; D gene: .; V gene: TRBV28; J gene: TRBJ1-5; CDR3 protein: CASSYLDILSNQPQHF; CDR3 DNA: TGTGCCAGCAGTTACTTGGACATTCTTAGCAATCAGCCCCAGCATTTT
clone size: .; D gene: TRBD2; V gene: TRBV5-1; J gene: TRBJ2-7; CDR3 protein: CASSLAAREGLHEQYF; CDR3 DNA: TGCGCCAGCAGCTTGGCCGCACGGGAGGGCCTCCACGAGCAGTACTTC
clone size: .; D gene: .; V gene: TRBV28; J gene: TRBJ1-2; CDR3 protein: CASSFGQNYGYTF; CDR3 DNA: TGTGCCAGCAGTTTCGGACAAAACTATGGCTACACCTTC
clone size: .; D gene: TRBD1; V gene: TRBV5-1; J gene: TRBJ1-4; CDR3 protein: CASSLTGDTTNEKLFF; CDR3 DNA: TGCGCCAGCAGCTTAACAGGGGATACAACTAATGAAAAACTGTTTTTT
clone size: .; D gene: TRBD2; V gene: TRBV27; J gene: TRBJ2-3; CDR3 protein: CASSSGLADTDTQYF; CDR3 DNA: TGTGCCAGCAGCTCAGGACTAGCGGACACAGATACGCAGTATTTT
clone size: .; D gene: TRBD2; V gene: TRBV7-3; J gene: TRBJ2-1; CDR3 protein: CASSPTSGSYNEQFF; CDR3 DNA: TGTGCCAGCAGTCCGACTAGCGGGAGTTACAATGAGCAGTTCTTC
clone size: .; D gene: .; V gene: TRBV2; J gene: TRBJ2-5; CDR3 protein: CASRAERRETQYF; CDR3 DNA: TGTGCCAGCAGGGCGGAGAGGAGAGAGACCCAGTACTTC
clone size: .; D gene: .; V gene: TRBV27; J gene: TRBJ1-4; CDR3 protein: CASSLLSGREKLFF; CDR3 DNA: TGTGCCAGCAGTTTACTATCAGGGCGGGAAAAACTGTTTTTT
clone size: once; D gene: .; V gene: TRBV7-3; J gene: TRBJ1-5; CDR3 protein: CASSLWLGQPQHF; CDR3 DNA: TGTGCCAGCAGCTTATGGTTGGGTCAGCCCCAGCATTTT
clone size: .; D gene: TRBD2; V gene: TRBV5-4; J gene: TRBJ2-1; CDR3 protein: CASSLVRLAGGGEQFF; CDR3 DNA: TGTGCCAGCAGCTTGGTAAGGCTAGCGGGAGGCGGTGAGCAGTTCTTC
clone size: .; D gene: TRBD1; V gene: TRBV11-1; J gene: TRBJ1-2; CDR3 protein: CASSPRTGDGYTF; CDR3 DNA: TGTGCCAGCAGCCCGAGGACAGGAGATGGCTACACCTTC
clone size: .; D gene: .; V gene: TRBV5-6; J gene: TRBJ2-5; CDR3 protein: CASTPTRQLGEQYF; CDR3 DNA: TGTGCCAGCACGCCGACTAGACAGTTGGGTGAGCAGTACTTC
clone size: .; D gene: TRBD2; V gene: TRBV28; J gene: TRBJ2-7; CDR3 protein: CASSEGTSGHEQYF; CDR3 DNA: TGTGCCAGCAGTGAAGGGACTAGCGGCCACGAGCAGTACTTC
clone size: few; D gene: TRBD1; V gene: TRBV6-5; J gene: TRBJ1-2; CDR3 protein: CASSYQRTGGAYGYTF; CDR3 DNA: TGTGCCAGCAGTTACCAAAGGACAGGGGGAGCCTATGGCTACACCTTC
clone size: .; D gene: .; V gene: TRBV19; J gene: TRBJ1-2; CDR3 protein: CASRTANYGYTF; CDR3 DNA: TGTGCCAGTAGGACAGCGAACTATGGCTACACCTTC
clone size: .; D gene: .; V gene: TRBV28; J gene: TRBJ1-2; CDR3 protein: CASTGAHVSLCTF; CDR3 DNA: TGTGCCAGCACCGGGGCGCACGTATCCCTCTGCACCTTC
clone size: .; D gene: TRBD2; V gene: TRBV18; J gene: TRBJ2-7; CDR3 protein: CASSPGTSGLYEQYF; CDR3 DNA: TGTGCCAGCTCCCCTGGGACTAGCGGCCTCTACGAGCAGTACTTC
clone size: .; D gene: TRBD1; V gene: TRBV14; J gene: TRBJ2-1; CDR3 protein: CASSQEPGQGYNEQFF; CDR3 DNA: TGTGCCAGCAGCCAAGAACCGGGACAGGGATACAATGAGCAGTTCTTC
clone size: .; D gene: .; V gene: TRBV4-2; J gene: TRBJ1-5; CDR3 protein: CASSQGLTDISNQPQHF; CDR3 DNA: TGTGCCAGCAGCCAAGGTCTAACAGATATTAGCAATCAGCCCCAGCATTTT
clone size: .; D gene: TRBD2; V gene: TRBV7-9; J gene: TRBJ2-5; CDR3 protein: CASSERDLRQETQYF; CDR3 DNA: TGTGCCAGCAGCGAGCGGGATTTGAGACAAGAGACCCAGTACTTC
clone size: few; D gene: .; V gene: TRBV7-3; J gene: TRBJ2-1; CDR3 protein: CASSFLGTPGDEQFF; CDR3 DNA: TGTGCCAGCAGCTTTCTCGGGACTCCAGGCGATGAGCAGTTCTTC
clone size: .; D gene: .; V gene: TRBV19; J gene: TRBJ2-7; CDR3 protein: CASSINFLHEQYF; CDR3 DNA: TGTGCCAGTAGTATTAATTTCCTCCACGAGCAGTACTTC
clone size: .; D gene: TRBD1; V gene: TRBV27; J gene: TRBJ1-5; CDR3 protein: CASRTGAQPQHF; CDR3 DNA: TGTGCCAGCAGAACAGGGGCACAGCCCCAGCATTTT
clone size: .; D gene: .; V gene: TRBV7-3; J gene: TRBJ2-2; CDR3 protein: CASSYGPNTGELFF; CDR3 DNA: TGTGCCAGCAGCTATGGCCCCAACACCGGGGAGCTGTTTTTT
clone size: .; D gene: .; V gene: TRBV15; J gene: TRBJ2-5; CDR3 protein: CATSRFEETQYF; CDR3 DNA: TGTGCCACCAGCAGATTCGAAGAGACCCAGTACTTC
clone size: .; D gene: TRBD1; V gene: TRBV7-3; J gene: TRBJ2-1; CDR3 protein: CASSLTGTGNNEQFF; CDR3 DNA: TGTGCCAGCAGCTTAACAGGGACAGGCAACAATGAGCAGTTCTTC
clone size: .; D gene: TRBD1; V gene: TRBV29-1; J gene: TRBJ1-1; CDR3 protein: CSVSTGGFDTEAFF; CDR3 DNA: TGCAGCGTTTCCACAGGGGGCTTCGACACTGAAGCTTTCTTT
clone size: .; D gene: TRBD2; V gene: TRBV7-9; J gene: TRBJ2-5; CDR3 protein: CASSLSGGQETQYF; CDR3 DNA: TGTGCCAGCAGCTTAAGCGGGGGCCAAGAGACCCAGTACTTC
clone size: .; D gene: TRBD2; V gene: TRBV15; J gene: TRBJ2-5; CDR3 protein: CATSTRLAGGGETQYF; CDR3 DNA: TGTGCCACCAGCACTAGACTAGCGGGAGGGGGCGAGACCCAGTACTTC
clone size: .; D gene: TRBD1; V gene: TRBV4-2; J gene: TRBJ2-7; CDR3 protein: CASSQPGTGVYEQYF; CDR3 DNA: TGTGCCAGCAGCCAGCCCGGGACAGGGGTATACGAGCAGTACTTC
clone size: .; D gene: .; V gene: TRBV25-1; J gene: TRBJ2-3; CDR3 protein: CASSDGQWSTDTQYF; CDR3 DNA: TGTGCCAGCAGTGACGGACAGTGGAGCACAGATACGCAGTATTTT
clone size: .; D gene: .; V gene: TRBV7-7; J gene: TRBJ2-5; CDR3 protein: CASSPQGNEYQETQYF; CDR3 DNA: TGTGCTAGCAGCCCGCAGGGGAATGAGTACCAAGAGACCCAGTACTTC
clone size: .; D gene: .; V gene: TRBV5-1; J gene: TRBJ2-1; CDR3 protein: CASSLTEYNEQFF; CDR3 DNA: TGCGCCAGCAGCCTCACCGAATACAATGAGCAGTTCTTC